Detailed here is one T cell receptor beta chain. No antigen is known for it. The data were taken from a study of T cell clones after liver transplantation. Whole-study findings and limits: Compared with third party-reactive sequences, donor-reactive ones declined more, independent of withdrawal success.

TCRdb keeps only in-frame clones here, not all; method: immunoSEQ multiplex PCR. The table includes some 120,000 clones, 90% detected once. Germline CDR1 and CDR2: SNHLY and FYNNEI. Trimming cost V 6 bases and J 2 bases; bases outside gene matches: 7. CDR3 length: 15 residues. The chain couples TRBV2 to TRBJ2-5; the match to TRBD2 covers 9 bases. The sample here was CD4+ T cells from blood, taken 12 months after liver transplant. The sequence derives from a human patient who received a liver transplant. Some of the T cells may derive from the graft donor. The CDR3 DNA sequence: TGTGCCAGCAGATACGACCTAGCGGGGCAAGAGACCCAGTACTTC. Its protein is CASRYDLAGQETQYF.